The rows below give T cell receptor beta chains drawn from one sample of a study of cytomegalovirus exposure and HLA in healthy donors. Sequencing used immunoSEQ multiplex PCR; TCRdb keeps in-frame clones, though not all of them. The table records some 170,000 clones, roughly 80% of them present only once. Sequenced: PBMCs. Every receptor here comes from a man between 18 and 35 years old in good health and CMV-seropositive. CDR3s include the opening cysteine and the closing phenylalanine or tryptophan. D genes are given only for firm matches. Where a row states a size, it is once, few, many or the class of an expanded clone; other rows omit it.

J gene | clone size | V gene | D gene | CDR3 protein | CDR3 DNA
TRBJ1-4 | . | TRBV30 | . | CAWSVLGAAEAEKLFF | TGTGCCTGGAGTGTACTGGGAGCAGCCGAGGCTGAAAAACTGTTTTTT
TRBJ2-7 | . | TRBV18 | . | CASSPQDGAYEQYF | TGTGCCAGCTCACCTCAGGACGGGGCCTACGAGCAGTACTTC
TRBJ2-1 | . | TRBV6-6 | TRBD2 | CASSSLAGGAYNEQFF | TGTGCCAGCAGTTCCCTAGCGGGAGGGGCCTACAATGAGCAGTTCTTC
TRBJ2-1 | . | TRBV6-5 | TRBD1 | CASSYPDRGPYNEQFF | TGTGCCAGCAGTTACCCGGACAGGGGCCCCTACAATGAGCAGTTCTTC
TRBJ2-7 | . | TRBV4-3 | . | CASSHSERGFSYEQYF | TGCGCCAGCAGCCACTCGGAACGGGGGTTTTCCTACGAGCAGTACTTC
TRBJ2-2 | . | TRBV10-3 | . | CAISATVSNTGELFF | TGTGCCATCAGTGCAACAGTCTCCAACACCGGGGAGCTGTTTTTT
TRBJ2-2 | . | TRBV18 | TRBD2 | CVGGGAENTGELFF | TGTGTCGGGGGAGGGGCGGAAAACACCGGGGAGCTGTTTTTT
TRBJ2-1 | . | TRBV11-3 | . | CASSSGMGPQFF | TGTGCCAGCAGCAGCGGTATGGGTCCGCAGTTCTTC
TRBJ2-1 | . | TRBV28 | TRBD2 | CASGLAAGDNEQFF | TGTGCCAGCGGACTAGCGGCAGGAGACAATGAGCAGTTCTTC
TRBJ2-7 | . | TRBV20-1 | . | CSARQGYEQYF | TGCAGTGCTAGACAGGGCTACGAGCAGTACTTC
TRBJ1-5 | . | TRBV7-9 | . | CASSLGGGDSNQPQHF | TGTGCCAGCAGCTTAGGAGGAGGGGATAGCAATCAGCCCCAGCATTTT
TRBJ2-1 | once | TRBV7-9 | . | CASSFDRNSYNEQFF | TGTGCCAGCAGCTTTGACAGAAACTCCTACAATGAGCAGTTCTTC
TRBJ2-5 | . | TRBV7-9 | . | CASSPETGQETQYF | TGTGCCAGCAGCCCAGAGACAGGACAAGAGACCCAGTACTTC
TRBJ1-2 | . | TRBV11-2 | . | CASSSTVLQGPLYGYTF | TGTGCCAGCAGCTCAACAGTCCTACAGGGCCCTCTCTATGGCTACACCTTC
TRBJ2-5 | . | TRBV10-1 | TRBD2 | CASTRLAGQETQYF | TGCGCCAGCACCAGACTAGCGGGGCAAGAGACCCAGTACTTC
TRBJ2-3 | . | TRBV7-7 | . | CASSLPSRTSTDTQYF | TGTGCTAGCAGCTTACCCTCTAGGACTAGCACAGATACGCAGTATTTT
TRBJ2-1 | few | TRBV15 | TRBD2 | CATSTSGLAEPYNEQFF | TGTGCCACCAGCACCTCCGGACTAGCGGAACCCTACAATGAGCAGTTCTTC
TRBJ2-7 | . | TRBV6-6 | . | CASSYQGITSEQYF | TGTGCCAGCAGTTATCAGGGTATTACCAGCGAGCAGTACTTC
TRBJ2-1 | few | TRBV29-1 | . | CSVEDRSSFVDEQFF | TGCAGCGTTGAAGATCGGTCTAGTTTCGTTGATGAGCAGTTCTTC
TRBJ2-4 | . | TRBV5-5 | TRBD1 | CASSSAGRDRKYF | TGTGCCAGCAGCTCAGCGGGCCGGGACAGGAAGTACTTC
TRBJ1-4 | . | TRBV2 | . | CASSGISGEKLFF | TGTGCCAGCAGTGGAATATCGGGAGAAAAACTGTTTTTT
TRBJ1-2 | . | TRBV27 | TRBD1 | CASSLSSGTVHYGYTF | TGTGCCAGCAGTTTATCCTCCGGGACAGTACACTATGGCTACACCTTC
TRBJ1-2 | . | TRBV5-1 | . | CASSPEGNNYGYTF | TGCGCCAGCAGCCCGGAGGGGAATAACTATGGCTACACCTTC
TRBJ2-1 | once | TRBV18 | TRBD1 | CASSRAGTGYVGEQFF | TGTGCCAGCTCACGCGCCGGGACAGGGTATGTCGGTGAGCAGTTCTTC
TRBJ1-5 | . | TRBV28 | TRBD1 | CASSFLDRDNQPQHF | TGTGCCAGCAGTTTTTTAGACAGGGACAATCAGCCCCAGCATTTT
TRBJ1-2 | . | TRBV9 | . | CASSPEGGGIFGYTF | TGTGCCAGCAGCCCGGAAGGGGGGGGAATATTTGGCTACACCTTC
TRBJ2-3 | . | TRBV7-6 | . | CASSLKGGTDTQYF | TGTGCCAGCAGCTTAAAGGGAGGCACAGATACGCAGTATTTT
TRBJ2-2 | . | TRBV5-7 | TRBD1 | CASSGGQGWTGELFF | TGTGCCAGCAGCGGGGGACAGGGATGGACCGGGGAGCTGTTTTTT
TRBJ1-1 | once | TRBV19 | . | CASSIAGYNTEAFF | TGTGCCAGTAGTATAGCCGGGTACAACACTGAAGCTTTCTTT
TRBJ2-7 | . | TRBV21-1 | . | CASSSGLADSYEQYF | TGTGCCAGCAGTTCGGGACTAGCGGACTCCTACGAGCAGTACTTC
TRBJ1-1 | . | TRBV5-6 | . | CASRVPGGEGEAFF | TGTGCCAGCAGAGTACCGGGGGGTGAGGGTGAAGCTTTCTTT
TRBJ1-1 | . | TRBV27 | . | CASSLREQGRAFF | TGTGCCAGCAGTTTGAGAGAACAGGGACGGGCTTTCTTT
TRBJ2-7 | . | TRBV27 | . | CASSWGGPTYEQYF | TGTGCCAGCAGTTGGGGGGGGCCAACCTACGAGCAGTACTTC
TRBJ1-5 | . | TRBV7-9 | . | CASSYGRDNQPQHF | TGTGCCAGCAGCTACGGCAGGGACAATCAGCCCCAGCATTTT
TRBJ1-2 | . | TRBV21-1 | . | CASTRGRDGYTF | TGTGCCAGCACCAGGGGGCGCGATGGCTACACCTTC
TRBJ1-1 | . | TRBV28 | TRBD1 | CASSPQTGFSEAFF | TGTGCCAGCAGTCCCCAGACAGGGTTCTCTGAAGCTTTCTTT
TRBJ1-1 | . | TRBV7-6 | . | CATDDQGGTEAFF | TGTGCCACCGATGACCAAGGGGGCACTGAAGCTTTCTTT
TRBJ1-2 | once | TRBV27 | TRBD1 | CASSPLTGNYGYTF | TGTGCCAGCAGTCCCCTGACAGGGAACTATGGCTACACCTTC
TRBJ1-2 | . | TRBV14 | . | CASSQGLPSYYGYTF | TGTGCCAGCAGCCAAGGGCTCCCCTCGTACTATGGCTACACCTTC
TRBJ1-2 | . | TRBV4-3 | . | CASSAQGTNYGYTF | TGCGCCAGCAGCGCTCAGGGGACTAACTATGGCTACACCTTC
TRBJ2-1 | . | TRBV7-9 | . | CASSSRGVNSGNNEQFF | TGTGCCAGCAGCTCGAGAGGCGTAAATAGCGGCAACAATGAGCAGTTCTTC
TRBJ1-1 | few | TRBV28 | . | CASSSRATEAFF | TGTGCCAGCAGTTCCAGGGCGACTGAAGCTTTCTTT
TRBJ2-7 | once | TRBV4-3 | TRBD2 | CASSQDHQREGYEQYF | TGCGCCAGCAGCCAAGATCATCAGCGGGAGGGGTACGAGCAGTACTTC
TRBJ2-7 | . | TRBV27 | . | CASSLRGTLYEQYF | TGTGCCAGCAGTTTACGAGGGACTCTTTACGAGCAGTACTTC
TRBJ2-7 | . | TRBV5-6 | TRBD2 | CASSRLATHEQYF | TGTGCCAGCAGCCGACTAGCGACCCACGAGCAGTACTTC
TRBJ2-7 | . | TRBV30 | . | CAWRGQGLYEQYF | TGTGCCTGGAGGGGCCAGGGTCTCTACGAGCAGTACTTC
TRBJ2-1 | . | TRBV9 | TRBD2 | CASSVWTSANNEQFF | TGTGCCAGCAGCGTATGGACTAGCGCTAACAATGAGCAGTTCTTC
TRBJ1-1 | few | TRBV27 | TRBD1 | CASSFGQGGTEAFF | TGTGCCAGCAGTTTCGGACAGGGAGGGACTGAAGCTTTCTTT